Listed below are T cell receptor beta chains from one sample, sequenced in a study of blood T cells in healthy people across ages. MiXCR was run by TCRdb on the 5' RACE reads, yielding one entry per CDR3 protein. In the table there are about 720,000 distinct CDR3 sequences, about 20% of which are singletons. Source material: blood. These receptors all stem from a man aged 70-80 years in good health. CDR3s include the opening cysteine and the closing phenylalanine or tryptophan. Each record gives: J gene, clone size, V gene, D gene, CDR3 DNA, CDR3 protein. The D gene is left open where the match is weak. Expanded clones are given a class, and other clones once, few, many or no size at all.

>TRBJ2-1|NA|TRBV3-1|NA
TGTGCCAGCAGCTCCCGCTCCGTTAATGAGCAGTTCTTC
CASSSRSVNEQFF
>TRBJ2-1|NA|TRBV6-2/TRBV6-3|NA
TGTGCCAGCAGATTAGGACGTAGCTCCTACAATGAGCAGTTCTTC
CASRLGRSSYNEQFF
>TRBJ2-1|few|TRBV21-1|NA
TGTGCCAGCAGCCCCCAGAAGTCCCATGAGCAGTTCTTC
CASSPQKSHEQFF
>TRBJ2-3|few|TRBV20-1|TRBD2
TGCAGTGCTACACCCCCTAGCGGGGGCATCACAGATACGCAGTATTTT
CSATPPSGGITDTQYF
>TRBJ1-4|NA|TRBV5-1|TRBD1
TGCGCCAGCACCAGACAGGGCCCAAATAATGAAAAACTGTTTTTT
CASTRQGPNNEKLFF
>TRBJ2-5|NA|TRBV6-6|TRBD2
TGTGCCAGCAGTACGACGGGGGGGGAGACCCAGTACTTC
CASSTTGGETQYF
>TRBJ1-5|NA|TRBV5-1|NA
TGCGCCAGCAGCTTGGAGGGGGGGCGGGGGCCCCAGCATTTT
CASSLEGGRGPQHF
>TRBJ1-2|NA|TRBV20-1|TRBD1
TGCAGTGCTACCGGTCTGACAGGGGAGGGTGGCTACACCTTC
CSATGLTGEGGYTF
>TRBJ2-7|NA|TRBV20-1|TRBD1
TGCAGTGCTAGGACAGGGGGAGGCTACGAGCAGTACTTC
CSARTGGGYEQYF
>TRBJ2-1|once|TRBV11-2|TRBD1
TGTGCCAGCTTACGGGACAGCTCCTACAATGAGCAGTTCTTC
CASLRDSSYNEQFF
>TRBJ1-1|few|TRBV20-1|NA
TGCAGTGCCCTGAAGTATGAAGCTTTCTTT
CSALKYEAFF
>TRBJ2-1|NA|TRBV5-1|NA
TGCGCCAGCAGTCCCGGGGGTTTTGGGGGCGATGAGCAGTTCTTC
CASSPGGFGGDEQFF
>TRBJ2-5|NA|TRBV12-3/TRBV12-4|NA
TGTGCCAGCAGTGGACTCACCCATGGGCGGTACTTC
CASSGLTHGRYF
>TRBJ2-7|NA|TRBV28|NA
TGTGCCAGCAGTTTATCTTCCGAGCAGTACTTC
CASSLSSEQYF
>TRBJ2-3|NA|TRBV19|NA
TGTGCCAGTAGTAGAGTGAATGAGAATACGCAGTATTTT
CASSRVNENTQYF
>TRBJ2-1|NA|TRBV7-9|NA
TGTGCCAGCAGCTTAGTGTGGGTAGGGGATTACAATGAGCAGTTCTTC
CASSLVWVGDYNEQFF
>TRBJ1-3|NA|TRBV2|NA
TGTGCCAGCAGTAAAGACGCGTCCTACTCTGGAAACACCATATATTTT
CASSKDASYSGNTIYF
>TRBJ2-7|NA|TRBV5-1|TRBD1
TGCGCCAGCAGCTTGGAGGGGGCGGTCTCCTACGAGCAGTACTTC
CASSLEGAVSYEQYF
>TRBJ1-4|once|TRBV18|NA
TGTGCCAGCTCACCACGAAATTCCGGGACGAATGAAAAACTGTTTTTT
CASSPRNSGTNEKLFF
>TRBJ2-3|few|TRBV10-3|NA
TGTGCCATCAGTGGCCCCCCGTTTGGGGTGAGCACAGATACGCAGTATTTT
CAISGPPFGVSTDTQYF
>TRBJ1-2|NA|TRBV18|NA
TGTGCCAGCTCACCCTCAGGGGAGGGCTATGGCTACACCTTC
CASSPSGEGYGYTF
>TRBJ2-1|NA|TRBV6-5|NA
TGTGCCAGCAGTTACGTGGCAGCCTCCTACAATGAGCAGTTCTTC
CASSYVAASYNEQFF
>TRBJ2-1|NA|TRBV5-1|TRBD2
TGCGCCAGCAGCTTGTTGGCTAGCGGGAGTTACAATGAGCAGTTCTTC
CASSLLASGSYNEQFF
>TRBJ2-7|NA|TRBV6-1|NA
TGTGCCAGCAGTGAACCAGGCTTATCCTACGAGCAGTACTTC
CASSEPGLSYEQYF
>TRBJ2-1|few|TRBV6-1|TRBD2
TGTGCCAGCAGTGCTTCTAGCGGGGCAGGAAGCTACAATGAGCAGTTCTTC
CASSASSGAGSYNEQFF
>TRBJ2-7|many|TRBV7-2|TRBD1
TGTGCCAGCAGCCGTATAGGACAGGGGGCGTTCTACGAGCAGTACTTC
CASSRIGQGAFYEQYF
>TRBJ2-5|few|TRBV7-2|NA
TGTGCCAGCAGCTTATTCCTAACCGACAAAGCGGGTGGAGAGACCCAGTACTTC
CASSLFLTDKAGGETQYF
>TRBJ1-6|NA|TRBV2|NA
TGTGCCAGCAGTGGGGACCTGACCCGAATTTCACCCCTCCACTTT
CASSGDLTRISPLHF
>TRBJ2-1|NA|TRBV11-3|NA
TGTGCCAGCAGCTTTGTTAGCTTGTACAATGAGCAGTTCTTC
CASSFVSLYNEQFF
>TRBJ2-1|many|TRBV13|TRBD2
TGTGCCAGCAGCTTAGTAACTAGCGGGAGATTGGGTGAGCAGTTCTTC
CASSLVTSGRLGEQFF
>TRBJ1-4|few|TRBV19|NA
TGTGCCACCGGGTGGAGGAAAGGGACTAATGAAAAACTGTTTTTT
CATGWRKGTNEKLFF
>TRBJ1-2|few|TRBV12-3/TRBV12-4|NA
TGTGCCAGCAGTGACACAGGGTTCTATGGCTACACCTTC
CASSDTGFYGYTF
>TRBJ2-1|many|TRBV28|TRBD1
TGTGCCAGCAGTTCGGGACAGGGTCCCTACAATGAGCAGTTCTTC
CASSSGQGPYNEQFF
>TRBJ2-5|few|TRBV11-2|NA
TGTGCCAGCAGCTTAGCGTGGGGCGAGGTCAGAGAGACCCAGTACTTC
CASSLAWGEVRETQYF
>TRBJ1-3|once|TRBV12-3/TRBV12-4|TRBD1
TGTGCCAGCACCACTACGGGACAGGGTCATGGAAACACCATATATTTT
CASTTTGQGHGNTIYF
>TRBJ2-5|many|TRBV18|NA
TGTGCCAGCAGCCCCCAAGAGACCCAGTACTTC
CASSPQETQYF
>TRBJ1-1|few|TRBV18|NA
TGTGCCAGCTCATCGCTAGGGGTAATGAACACTGAAGCTTTCTTT
CASSSLGVMNTEAFF
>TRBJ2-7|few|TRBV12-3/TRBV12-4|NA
TGTGCCAGCAGTTTTAACGGGGGCCCAACCTACGAGCAGTACTTC
CASSFNGGPTYEQYF
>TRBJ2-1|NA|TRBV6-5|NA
TGTGCCAGCAGTTACGCGGCCTCGGGCTCACACTACAATGAGCAGTTCTTC
CASSYAASGSHYNEQFF
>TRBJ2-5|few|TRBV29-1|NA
TGCAGCTCTAGGGGGACTCAAGAGACCCAGTACTTC
CSSRGTQETQYF
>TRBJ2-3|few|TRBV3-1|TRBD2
TGTGCCAGCAGCCAAGACGTCGGGGGGTTCTCCACAGATACGCAGTATTTT
CASSQDVGGFSTDTQYF
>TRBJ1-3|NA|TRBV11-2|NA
TGTGCCAGCAGCTTATTCCGAGTGGACGGAAACACCATATATTTT
CASSLFRVDGNTIYF
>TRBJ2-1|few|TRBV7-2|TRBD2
TGTGCCAGCGACAGGACTAGCGGAAACTACAATGAGCAGTTCTTC
CASDRTSGNYNEQFF
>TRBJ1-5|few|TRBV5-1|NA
TGCGCCAGCAGCGTGCAGGGAGGGGGGAATCAGCCCCAGCATTTT
CASSVQGGGNQPQHF
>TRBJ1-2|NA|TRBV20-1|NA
TGCAGTGCTCCCCTCACCGGGGTATTGGATGGCTACACCTTC
CSAPLTGVLDGYTF
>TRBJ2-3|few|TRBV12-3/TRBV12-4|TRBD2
TGTGCCAGCAGTTCAGAGCGGGAGTACACAGATACGCAGTATTTT
CASSSEREYTDTQYF
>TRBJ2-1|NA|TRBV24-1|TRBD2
TGTGCCACCAGTGACTCCCCCGGGACTAGCGGGAGGGGTAATGAGCAGTTCTTC
CATSDSPGTSGRGNEQFF
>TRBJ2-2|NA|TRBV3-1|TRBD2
TGTGCCAGCAGCCAAGTACTAGCGGCGCGGACCGGGGAGCTGTTTTTT
CASSQVLAARTGELFF
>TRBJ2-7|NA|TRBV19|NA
TGTGCCAGTAGTTCCCTCGGGGATGGCGAGCAGTACTTC
CASSSLGDGEQYF
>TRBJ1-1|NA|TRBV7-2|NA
TGTGCCAGCAGCTTAGATGTTGGGGCGCTTTACACTGAAGCTTTCTTT
CASSLDVGALYTEAFF
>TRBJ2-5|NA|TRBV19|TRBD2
TGTGCCAGTAGTCCGCCGGGACTAGGGGGAGAGACCCAGTACTTC
CASSPPGLGGETQYF
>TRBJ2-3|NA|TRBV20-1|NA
TGCAGTGCTAGCGGCGCTCGCGGACGAACTGGAGATACGCAGTATTTT
CSASGARGRTGDTQYF
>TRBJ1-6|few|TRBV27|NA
TGTGCCAGCAGTTCCCCCCCTGGAGAGACACAGGGCCCTATCCAAAAGTATAATTCACCCCTCCACTTT
CASSSPPGETQGPIQKYNSPLHF
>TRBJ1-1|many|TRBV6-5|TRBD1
TGTGCCAGCAGTTATAGGACAGGGAGGAGCGTGGGAGCTTTCTTT
CASSYRTGRSVGAFF
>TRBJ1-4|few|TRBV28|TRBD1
TGTGCCAGCACCGTACAGGGGTTAGATGAAAAACTGTTTTTT
CASTVQGLDEKLFF